This record covers a single TCR beta chain. The authors' processing: Scientists estimated how many nucleated cells there were by amplifying reference gene primers. The assay was immunoSEQ multiplex PCR, and TCRdb's table has in-frame clones only and misses some. D and trimming were read from the DNA, whereas the V and J calls and clone size are those reported in that table. Of about 140,000 clones detected, roughly 81% appear once; the ten largest clones hold nearly 3.5%. These data belong to a study of blood T cell repertoires in COVID-19. The age range of participants was about 18 to 89 years, with residence in about two dozen US areas. Donors were grouped by their self-reported clinical history. Germline CDR1 reads KGHSH; CDR2 reads LQKENI. The ends were cut back, 3 bases at V and 3 bases at J, with 12 bases in the middle. The CDR3 extends over 15 amino acids.

The specimen sequenced was PBMCs or T cells enriched from blood (not recorded which). This TCR came from a woman between 50 and 59 years old with acute COVID-19. This chain joins TRBV18 and TRBJ1-3; D unresolved. DNA for the CDR3: TGTGCCAGCTCACCTGGAGGGTTGGATGGAAACACCATATATTTT. Protein sequence: CASSPGGLDGNTIYF. Variable domain in full (rest from reference TRBV18 and TRBJ1-3): NAGVMQNPRHLVRRRGQEARLRCSPMKGHSHVYWYRQLPEEGLKFMVYLQKENIIDESGMPKERFSAEFPKEGPSILRIQQVVRGDSAAYFCASSPGGLDGNTIYFGEGSWLTVV.